This TCR beta chain was identified during a study of shared T cell receptors in the human thymus. Libraries were prepared by immunoSEQ multiplex PCR; TCRdb keeps only in-frame clonotypes and omits some of them. The sample has about 660,000 clones, roughly 88% seen once. This CDR3 comprises 17 residues. Germline lookup yields CDR1 LGHNA and CDR2 YNFKEQ. Deletions cut 2 bases from V and 0 bases from J, with 16 bases between. This sample also appeared in a second study, on human thymus T cells.

The V and J genes are TRBV4-2 and TRBJ1-2; D is possibly TRBD1 (5 bases). Sequencing was performed on thymocytes. The origin of this receptor is a boy under two years old with a congenital heart defect. In DNA, the CDR3 is TGTGCCAGCAGCCAACCGGTGCAGGGCCATACTAACTATGGCTACACCTTC. Amino acid sequence: CASSQPVQGHTNYGYTF.